The entry below gives a single T cell receptor (beta chain) sequence along with its context. The entry originates in a study of T cell repertoires in ileal Crohn's disease. Patients were adults with ileal or ileocolonic Crohn's disease needing resection. Trimming cost V 4 bases and J 4 bases; bases outside gene matches: 7. Germline V CDR1 and CDR2: SGHVS, FQNEAQ. The CDR3 covers 15 residues. TCRB immunosequencing input was five hundred nanograms of biopsy DNA per sample. Some clones are missing from TCRdb's copy, which holds only in-frame ones; the method was immunoSEQ multiplex PCR. Seen here are more than 9,500 clones, around 81% observed once, and the top ten hold 4.5%.

The gene calls are TRBV7-8 and TRBJ2-7; 10 positions agree with TRBD1. Sequencing input: ileal tissue. The receptor was isolated from an adult with Crohn's disease. The CDR3, as DNA: TGTGCCAGCAGCTCGACAGGGGGCACTAGGTACGAGCAGTACTTC. Translating gives CASSSTGGTRYEQYF.